This is a list of T cell receptor beta chains from one sample in a study of T cell responses to AZD1222 COVID-19 vaccine. Profiled with immunoSEQ multiplex PCR; TCRdb holds only in-frame clones, not every one. The repertoire includes 80,000 to 100,000 clones, about 86% of them detected once, and 9% to 12% sits in the top ten. The material sequenced was peripheral blood, taken on day 0 of MenACWY control vaccination. These receptors were taken from an adult in good health. Each CDR3 is given with its conserved first and last residue. D genes are given only for firm matches. Clone sizes are given selectively: once, few, many, or a class where the clone is expanded.

abundance	v_gene	d_gene	j_gene	CDR3aa	CDR3nt
-	TRBV25-1	TRBD1	TRBJ1-6	CASSEGTGGKSPLHF	TGTGCCAGCAGTGAAGGGACAGGGGGGAAATCACCCCTCCACTTT
-	TRBV29-1	TRBD1	TRBJ1-2	CSVEDRTGVLGYGYTF	TGCAGCGTTGAAGATCGGACAGGGGTACTAGGCTATGGCTACACCTTC
-	TRBV19	TRBD1	TRBJ1-2	CASTQLGQGAGYTF	TGTGCCAGTACCCAGTTGGGACAGGGGGCAGGCTACACCTTC
once	TRBV2	-	TRBJ2-5	CASSEGKARGGWETQYF	TGTGCCAGCAGTGAAGGGAAAGCCCGAGGTGGGTGGGAGACCCAGTACTTC
-	TRBV6-5	-	TRBJ1-5	CASNPIDYSNQPQHF	TGTGCCAGCAACCCTATAGACTATAGCAATCAGCCCCAGCATTTT
-	TRBV30	-	TRBJ2-1	CAWSRGGLYNEQFF	TGTGCCTGGTCTCGCGGGGGCCTCTACAATGAGCAGTTCTTC
-	TRBV24-1	TRBD2	TRBJ2-3	CATSDRHERGGSTDTQYF	TGTGCCACCAGTGATAGACATGAGCGGGGGGGCAGCACAGATACGCAGTATTTT
-	TRBV10-3	-	TRBJ1-1	CAISDSSAGGGEAFF	TGTGCCATCAGTGACTCCTCGGCGGGCGGGGGTGAAGCTTTCTTT
-	TRBV10-3	-	TRBJ1-2	CAISSQGTNYGYTF	TGTGCCATCAGTTCCCAGGGGACGAACTATGGCTACACCTTC
-	TRBV18	-	TRBJ2-1	CASSPPATVVNEQFF	TGTGCCAGCTCACCACCGGCGACAGTCGTCAATGAGCAGTTCTTC
-	TRBV9	-	TRBJ1-1	CASSVTSGDTEAFF	TGTGCCAGCAGCGTAACCTCAGGGGACACTGAAGCTTTCTTT
-	TRBV9	TRBD2	TRBJ2-1	CASSIDAGLAGGPYNEQFF	TGTGCCAGCAGCATCGATGCGGGACTAGCGGGGGGGCCGTACAATGAGCAGTTCTTC
-	TRBV10-2	TRBD2	TRBJ2-2	CASSDGLAGVTNTGELFF	TGCGCCAGCAGTGATGGACTAGCGGGGGTGACGAACACCGGGGAGCTGTTTTTT
-	TRBV2	-	TRBJ1-5	CASSESRGDNQPQHF	TGTGCCAGCAGTGAATCGCGTGGGGACAATCAGCCCCAGCATTTT
-	TRBV3-1/TRBV3-2	TRBD2	TRBJ2-1	CASSRGTSEYNEQFF	TGTGCCAGCAGCCGCGGGACTAGCGAGTACAATGAGCAGTTCTTC
once	TRBV5-1	TRBD1	TRBJ2-3	CASSRDSSTDTQYF	TGCGCCAGCAGCCGGGACAGTAGCACAGATACGCAGTATTTT
-	TRBV3-1/TRBV3-2	-	TRBJ2-7	CASSSSAEQYF	TGTGCCAGCAGCTCCTCTGCCGAGCAGTACTTC
-	TRBV6-5	-	TRBJ1-1	CASSLLGEEAFF	TGTGCCAGCAGCCTACTAGGGGAGGAAGCTTTCTTT
-	TRBV5-1	TRBD1	TRBJ2-1	CASSLDRATSYNEQFF	TGCGCCAGCAGTTTGGACAGGGCCACCTCCTACAATGAGCAGTTCTTC
few	TRBV3-1/TRBV3-2	-	TRBJ2-6	CASSQQFSGANVLTF	TGTGCCAGCAGCCAACAATTCTCTGGGGCCAACGTCCTGACTTTC
-	TRBV18	-	TRBJ1-1	CASSPGWAVLTEAFF	TGTGCCAGCTCACCCGGTTGGGCGGTGTTAACTGAAGCTTTCTTT
-	TRBV7-2	TRBD2	TRBJ2-3	CASTRDYNTDTQYF	TGTGCCAGCACCCGGGACTACAACACAGATACGCAGTATTTT
-	TRBV4-3	-	TRBJ2-1	CASSQDVGSDNEQFF	TGCGCCAGCAGCCAAGATGTAGGTTCGGACAATGAGCAGTTCTTC
-	TRBV30	-	TRBJ1-4	CAWSVPPAGDSNEKLFF	TGTGCCTGGAGTGTTCCCCCGGCCGGCGATTCTAATGAAAAACTGTTTTTT
-	TRBV5-4	-	TRBJ1-4	CASSPGTGNEKLFF	TGTGCCAGCAGCCCCGGAACAGGGAATGAAAAACTGTTTTTT
-	TRBV4-2	-	TRBJ2-1	CASSQGQADNEQFF	TGTGCCAGCAGCCAAGGACAGGCCGACAATGAGCAGTTCTTC
-	TRBV4-3	-	TRBJ1-4	CASSQDWVSTNEKLFF	TGCGCCAGCAGCCAAGATTGGGTGTCAACTAATGAAAAACTGTTTTTT
-	TRBV18	TRBD1	TRBJ1-2	CASSPDREAYGYTF	TGTGCCAGCTCACCCGACAGGGAGGCCTATGGCTACACCTTC
-	TRBV18	-	TRBJ1-5	CASSPEYGTVSNQPQHF	TGTGCCAGCTCACCAGAATATGGGACTGTAAGCAATCAGCCCCAGCATTTT
-	TRBV6-5	-	TRBJ1-1	CASSYGRMNTEAFF	TGTGCCAGCAGTTATGGACGGATGAACACTGAAGCTTTCTTT
-	TRBV5-1	-	TRBJ1-1	CASSLYTGNTEAFF	TGCGCCAGCAGCTTGTATACAGGGAACACTGAAGCTTTCTTT
-	TRBV7-8	TRBD1	TRBJ1-1	CASSFRQGFTEAFF	TGTGCCAGCAGCTTCCGACAGGGATTTACTGAAGCTTTCTTT
-	TRBV5-1	TRBD2	TRBJ2-6	CASSLASGGGLSGANVLTF	TGCGCCAGCAGCTTGGCTAGCGGGGGGGGCCTGTCTGGGGCCAACGTCCTGACTTTC
-	TRBV2	TRBD1	TRBJ2-7	CASSVTGAYEQYF	TGTGCCAGCAGTGTAACAGGGGCCTACGAGCAGTACTTC
-	TRBV28	-	TRBJ2-7	CASSSFYEQYF	TGTGCCAGCAGTTCATTCTACGAGCAGTACTTC